This T cell receptor (beta chain) is drawn from a study of blood T cell repertoires in COVID-19 (dated by TCRdb to about 2020). In the study overall: Samples covering the acute and convalescent phases of COVID-19 were provided by collaborators in the United States, Italy and Spain. Samples came from the ongoing ImmuneRACE study (first 160 participants) plus 1,254 subjects from 6 global collaborators. Where available, HLA class I and class II types were taken from metadata supplied by the sample provider and were not determined by assay-based typing. A de-identified subject ID, COVID-19 status, age in years and sex were almost always included in the sample metadata. The repertoires were released in a freely available public database meant as a resource for research on the immune response to SARS-CoV-2. The dataset comprised deeply sampled blood TCRbeta repertoires from subjects exposed to, actively infected with, or recovered from COVID-19. The material from the prospective study consisted of cDNA or gDNA derived from T cells, B-cell-depleted T cells, or PBMCs. Paper-wide results and their limitations: Clinical and demographic metadata were provided uncurated, with the amount varying by source and participant.

CDR1 and CDR2 (SGDLS, YYNGEE) derive from the germline V gene. Trimming costs V 0 bases and J 6 bases, and their ends lie 11 bases apart. The CDR3, from cysteine to phenylalanine, totals 14 residues. Here the CDR3 DNA is all that survives: 42 bases in frame from base 1. Enrolling through a virtual design, the prospective study's participants ranged in age from about 18 to 89 years and lived across some 23 United States geographic areas. In the prospective study, participants were assigned to cohorts based on the clinical history participants reported in a screening survey and a study questionnaire. In the prospective study, mobile phlebotomists collected whole blood, serum and a nasopharyngeal or oropharyngeal swab from each participant. Over a roughly two-month period, participants in the prospective study had the option of providing additional blood draws and questionnaires. Blood samples from the prospective study were shipped frozen or at room temperature prior to DNA extraction.

The immunoSEQ Assay, a bias-controlled multiplex PCR, was used to amplify TCRbeta CDR3 regions from genomic DNA. On the study's bioinformatics: The number of nucleated cells in each sample was estimated from the amplification of reference gene primers within the assay. To quantify the absolute abundance of each unique TCRbeta CDR3 rearrangement, sequence reads were collapsed and filtered. For each sample, productive Simpson clonality was calculated as the square root of Simpson's diversity index over productive rearrangements. TCRdb provides this immuneACCESS table in a form limited to in-frame rearrangements. Some clones are lacking; in checked studies, under half of them reflect an unresolved V gene, and why the rest are absent is not known. That table supplies the V and J calls and clone size; D and trimming were determined from the DNA. Counted in this sample were over 200,000 clones; roughly nine tenths of them appeared once. The ten biggest clones cover 1% to 1.5% of the sample.

Concerning this clone itself: The clone's antigen remains unknown. Per-base quality was not reported, and no clone a single base away is much larger than it.

The chain employs TRBV9 and TRBJ2-3; a tentative D call is TRBD2 (7 bases match). Input material: PBMCs or T cells enriched from blood (not recorded which). This TCR came from a human donor in a cohort exposed to, infected with or recovered from COVID-19 (not recorded which). The donor label of this sample is uncertain. The encoded CDR3 is CASSVAEGGDTQYF. The DNA sequence is TGTGCCAGCAGCGTAGCAGAGGGGGGGGATACGCAGTATTTT.